These 10 T cell receptor beta chains came from one sample sequenced in a study of beta chain features in type 1 diabetes. Of the isolated RNA, all was reverse transcribed, and so the sequenced material was expressed TCRB transcripts. Generated by immunoSEQ multiplex PCR, the TCRdb table keeps only in-frame clones and is missing some. The sample comprises 430,000 or so clones, 10% to 12% of which are singletons, and about 0.042% rests with the top ten. Sequenced material: naive CD4+ T cells from blood. The receptors stem from a young woman in good health.

The chain uses TRBV7-9 and TRBJ1-2; no reliable D call. The germline gives CDR1 SEHNR, CDR2 FQNEAQ (reference sequence). With 4 bases removed from V and 0 bases from J, the gap between germline ends came to 9 bases. This CDR3 has 14 residues. This chain's CDR3 is CASSSGWTNYGYTF. CDR3 nucleotides: TGTGCCAGCAGCTCGGGATGGACTAACTATGGCTACACCTTC.

In this sample, this clone turned up a few times. This CDR3 is CASSLLVSPLHF. Here the CDR3 DNA reads TGTGCCAGCAGCTTACTCGTTTCACCCCTCCACTTT. The chain carries TRBV7-2 and TRBJ1-6; D is ambiguous. Germline V CDR1 and CDR2: SGHTA, FQGNSA. V lost 2 bases to trimming and J lost 9 bases, with 5 bases between them. The CDR3 runs 12 residues.

The CDR3 nucleotides read TGTGCCAGCAGCGTCCAGGGGGGCTATGGCTACACCTTC. Translation gives CASSVQGGYGYTF. The chain uses TRBV9 and TRBJ1-2; TRBD1 agrees at 7 bases. The CDR3 totals 13 residues. Germline lookup yields CDR1 SGDLS and CDR2 YYNGEE. J was trimmed by 4 bases and V by 2 bases; bases with no gene match: 2.

The V gene is TRBV6-1, the J gene TRBJ2-7; D remains ambiguous. V was cut by 2 bases and J by 3 bases, with 8 bases left in between. This CDR3 comprises 13 residues. In germline, CDR1 is MNHNS, CDR2 SASEGT. Here the CDR3 reads CASSENNVYEQYV. CDR3 DNA: TGTGCCAGCAGTGAAAATAACGTCTACGAGCAGTACGTC.

V gene TRBV11-2 combines with J gene TRBJ1-1; 7 bases align to TRBD1. Trimming at V came to 5 bases and at J to 4 bases, leaving 10 bases not matched to a gene. In germline, CDR1 is SGHAT, CDR2 FQNNGV. The CDR3 covers 15 residues. The CDR3 is CASSALRGVGTEAFF. In nucleotides, the CDR3 is TGTGCCAGCAGCGCGCTCAGGGGGGTCGGCACTGAAGCTTTCTTT.

This clone has more than one count but fewer than ten. The genes are TRBV28 and TRBJ1-1; the D gene is possibly TRBD1 (5 bases). Germline V gene sequence: CDR1 MDHEN, CDR2 SYDVKM. This CDR3 comprises 14 residues. V dropped 3 bases and J dropped 5 bases, with 13 bases sitting between them. Here the CDR3 reads CASSFMGGWTEAFF. Here the CDR3 DNA reads TGTGCCAGCAGTTTTATGGGGGGTTGGACTGAAGCTTTCTTT. Complete variable domain (other parts from reference TRBV28 and TRBJ1-1): DVKVTQSSRYLVKRTGEKVFLECVQDMDHENMFWYRQDPGLGLRLIYFSYDVKMKEKGDIPEGYSVSREKKERFSLILESASTNQTSMYLCASSFMGGWTEAFFGQGTRLTVV.

The rearrangement uses TRBV5-1 and TRBJ1-6; a weak D match, TRBD1 (5 bases). V lost 6 bases and J lost 0, with 16 bases in between. Germline V gives CDR1 SGHRS, CDR2 YFSETQ. The CDR3 is 17 amino acids. This chain's CDR3 is CASNFGGSSSYNSPLHF. CDR3 nucleotide sequence: TGCGCCAGCAACTTTGGGGGGTCGAGCTCCTATAATTCACCCCTCCACTTT. The full variable domain, rest sourced from reference TRBV5-1 and TRBJ1-6, is KAGVTQTPRYLIKTRGQQVTLSCSPISGHRSVSWYQQTPGQGLQFLFEYFSETQRNKGNFPGRFSGRQFSNSRSEMNVSTLELGDSALYLCASNFGGSSSYNSPLHFGNGTRLTVT.

This chain links TRBV4-1 with TRBJ2-1; 9 nucleotides line up with TRBD2. With 8 bases clipped from V and 15 bases from J, the junction kept 20 bases outside the gene matches. The CDR3 is 15 amino acids. Germline CDR1 reads MGHRA; CDR2 reads YSYEKL. CDR3 DNA: TGCGCCAGCCGCCCCGAGGAAGCGGGGGGCCAAGGCCTGTTCTTC. As protein: CASRPEEAGGQGLFF.

In its sample, this clone was seen a few times. The chain employs TRBV2 and TRBJ2-7, with D unclear. Germline CDR1 and CDR2: SNHLY and FYNNEI. The V gene lost 5 bases and the J gene lost 6 bases, with 8 bases spanning the gap. The CDR3 length is 11 residues. CDR3 loop: CASSKVGEQYF. The CDR3 nucleotides read TGTGCCAGCAGTAAGGTCGGCGAGCAGTACTTC.

The chain couples TRBV7-9 to TRBJ1-2; D is unresolved. This CDR3 is 14 amino acids long. The germline V and J ends were trimmed by 1 base and 4 bases, with 10 bases remaining between them. The germline V gene has CDR1 SEHNR and CDR2 FQNEAQ (reference sequence). CDR3 sequence (DNA): TGTGCCAGCAGCTTAGGAACTACCTTCTATGGCTACACCTTC. It specifies CASSLGTTFYGYTF.